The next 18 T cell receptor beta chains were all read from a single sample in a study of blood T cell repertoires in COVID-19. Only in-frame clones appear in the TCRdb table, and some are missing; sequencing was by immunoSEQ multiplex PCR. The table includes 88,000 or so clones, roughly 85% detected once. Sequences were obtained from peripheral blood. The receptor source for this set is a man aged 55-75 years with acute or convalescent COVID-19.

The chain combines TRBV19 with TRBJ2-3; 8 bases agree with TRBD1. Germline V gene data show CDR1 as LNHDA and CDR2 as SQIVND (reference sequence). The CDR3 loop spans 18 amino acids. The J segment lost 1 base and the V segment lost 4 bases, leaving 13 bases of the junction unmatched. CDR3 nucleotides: TGTGCCAGTAGTAGATCGGACAGGGTGTCCAGTCGCACAGATACGCAGTATTTT. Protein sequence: CASSRSDRVSSRTDTQYF.

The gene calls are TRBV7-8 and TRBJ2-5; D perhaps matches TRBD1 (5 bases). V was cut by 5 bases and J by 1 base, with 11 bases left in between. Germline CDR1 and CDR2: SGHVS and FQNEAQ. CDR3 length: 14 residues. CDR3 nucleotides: TGTGCCAGCAGCATCCAGGGTACCCAAGAGACCCAGTACTTC. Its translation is CASSIQGTQETQYF.

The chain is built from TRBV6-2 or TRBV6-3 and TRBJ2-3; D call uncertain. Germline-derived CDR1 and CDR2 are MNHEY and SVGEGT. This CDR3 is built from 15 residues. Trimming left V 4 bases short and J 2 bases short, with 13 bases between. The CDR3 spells CASSSARTYTDTQYF. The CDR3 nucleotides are TGTGCCAGCAGTTCGGCTAGAACCTACACAGATACGCAGTATTTT.

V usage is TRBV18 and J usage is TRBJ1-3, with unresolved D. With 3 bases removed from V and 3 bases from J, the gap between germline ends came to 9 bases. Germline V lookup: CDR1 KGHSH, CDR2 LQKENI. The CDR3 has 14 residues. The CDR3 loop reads CASSPGRNGNTIYF. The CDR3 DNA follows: TGTGCCAGCTCACCGGGCCGAAATGGAAACACCATATATTTT.

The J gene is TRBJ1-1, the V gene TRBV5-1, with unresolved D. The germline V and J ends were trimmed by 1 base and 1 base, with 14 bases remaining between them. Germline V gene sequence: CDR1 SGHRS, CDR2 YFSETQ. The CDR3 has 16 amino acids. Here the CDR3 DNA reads TGCGCCAGCAGCTTGAGATCAGGAGGGAAGAACACTGAAGCTTTCTTT. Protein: CASSLRSGGKNTEAFF.

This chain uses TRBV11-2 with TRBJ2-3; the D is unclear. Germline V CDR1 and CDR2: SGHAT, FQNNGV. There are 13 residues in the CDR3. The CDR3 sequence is CATRFSDTDTQYF. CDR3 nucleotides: TGTGCAACCAGGTTCTCTGACACAGATACGCAGTATTTT.

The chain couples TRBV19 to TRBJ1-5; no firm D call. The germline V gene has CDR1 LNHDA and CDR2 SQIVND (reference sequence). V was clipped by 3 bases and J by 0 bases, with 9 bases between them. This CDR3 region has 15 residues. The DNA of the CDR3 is TGTGCCAGTAGTATCCCTCCGTATAGCAATCAGCCCCAGCATTTT. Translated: CASSIPPYSNQPQHF.

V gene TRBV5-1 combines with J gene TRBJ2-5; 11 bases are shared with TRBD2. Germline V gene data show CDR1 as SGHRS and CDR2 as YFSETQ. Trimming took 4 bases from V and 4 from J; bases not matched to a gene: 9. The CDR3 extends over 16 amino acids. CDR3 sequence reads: CASSPNLAGGRETQYF. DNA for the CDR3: TGCGCCAGCAGCCCGAATCTAGCGGGGGGACGAGAGACCCAGTACTTC.

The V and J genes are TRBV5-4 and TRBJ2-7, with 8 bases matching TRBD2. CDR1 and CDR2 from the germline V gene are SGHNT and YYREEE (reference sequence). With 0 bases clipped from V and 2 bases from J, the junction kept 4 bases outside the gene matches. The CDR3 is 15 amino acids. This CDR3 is CASSLGRGRTYEQYF. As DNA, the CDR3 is TGTGCCAGCAGCTTGGGTCGCGGGAGGACCTACGAGCAGTACTTC.

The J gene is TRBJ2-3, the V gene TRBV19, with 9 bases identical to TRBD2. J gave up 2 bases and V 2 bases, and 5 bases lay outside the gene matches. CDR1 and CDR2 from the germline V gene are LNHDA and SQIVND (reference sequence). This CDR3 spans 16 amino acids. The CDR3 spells CASSINLAGSTDTQYF. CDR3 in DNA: TGTGCCAGTAGTATAAACCTAGCGGGATCCACAGATACGCAGTATTTT.

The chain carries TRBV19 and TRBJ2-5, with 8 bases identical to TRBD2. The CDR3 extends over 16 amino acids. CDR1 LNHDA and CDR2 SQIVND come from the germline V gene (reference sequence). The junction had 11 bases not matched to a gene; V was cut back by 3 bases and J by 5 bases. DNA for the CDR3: TGTGCCAGTAGTATCCTAGCGGGCCCCGGAGGGGAGACCCAGTACTTC. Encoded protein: CASSILAGPGGETQYF.

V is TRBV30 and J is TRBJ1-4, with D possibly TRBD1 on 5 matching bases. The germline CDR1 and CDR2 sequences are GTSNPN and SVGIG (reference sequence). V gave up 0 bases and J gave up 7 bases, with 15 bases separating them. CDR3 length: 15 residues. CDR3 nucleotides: TGTGCCTGGAGTGTACTGGCAGGGAAAAGTGAAAAACTGTTTTTT. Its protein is CAWSVLAGKSEKLFF.

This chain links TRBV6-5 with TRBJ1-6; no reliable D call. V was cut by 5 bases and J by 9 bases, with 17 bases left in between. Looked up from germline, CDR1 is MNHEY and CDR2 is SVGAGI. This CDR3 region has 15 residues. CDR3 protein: CASSPRSDGSSPLHF. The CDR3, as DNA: TGTGCCAGCAGTCCCAGGTCGGACGGGAGTTCACCCCTCCACTTT.

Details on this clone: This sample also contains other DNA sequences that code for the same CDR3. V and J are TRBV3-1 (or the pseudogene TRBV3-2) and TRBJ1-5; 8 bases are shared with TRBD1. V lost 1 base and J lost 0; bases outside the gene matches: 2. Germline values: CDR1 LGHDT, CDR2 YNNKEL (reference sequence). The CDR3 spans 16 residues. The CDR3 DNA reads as TGTGCCAGCAGCCAAGGGACAGGGTATAGCAATCAGCCCCAGCATTTT. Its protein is CASSQGTGYSNQPQHF.

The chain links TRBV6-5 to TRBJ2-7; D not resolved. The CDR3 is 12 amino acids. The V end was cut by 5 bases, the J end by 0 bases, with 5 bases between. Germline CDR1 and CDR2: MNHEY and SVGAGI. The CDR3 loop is CASSKHSYEQYF. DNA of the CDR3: TGTGCCAGCAGTAAACACTCCTACGAGCAGTACTTC.

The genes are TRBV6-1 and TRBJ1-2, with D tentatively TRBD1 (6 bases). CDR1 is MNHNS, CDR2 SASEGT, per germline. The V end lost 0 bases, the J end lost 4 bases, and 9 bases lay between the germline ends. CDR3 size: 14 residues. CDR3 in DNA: TGTGCCAGCAGTGAAGCTCGGACAGCCTATGGCTACACCTTC. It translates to CASSEARTAYGYTF.

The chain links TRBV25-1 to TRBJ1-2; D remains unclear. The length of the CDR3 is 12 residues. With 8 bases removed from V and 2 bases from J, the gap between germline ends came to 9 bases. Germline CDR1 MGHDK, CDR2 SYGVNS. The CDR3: CASAEGNYGYTF. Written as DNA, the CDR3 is TGTGCCAGCGCCGAGGGCAACTATGGCTACACCTTC.

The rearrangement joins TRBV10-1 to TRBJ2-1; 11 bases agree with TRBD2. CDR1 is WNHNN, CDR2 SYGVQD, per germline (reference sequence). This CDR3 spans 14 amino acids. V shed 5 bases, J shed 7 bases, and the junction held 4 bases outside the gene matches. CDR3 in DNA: TGCGCCAGCAGTACTAGCGGGGGTGGGAATGAGCAGTTCTTC. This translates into CASSTSGGGNEQFF.